Listed below are T cell receptor beta chains from one sample, sequenced in a study of T-cell memory formation after mild COVID-19. TCRdb redid the calling of the 5' RACE reads with MiXCR, one entry per CDR3 protein. The sample shows approximately 390,000 distinct CDR3 sequences, 15% to 20% of them seen only once. The sequencing input was PBMCs or a T cell subset sorted from them (not recorded which). These TCRs come from a man aged 18 to 30 who had mild COVID-19 (a few samples of this study predate the infection). Cell type and time point are not known. Both conserved end residues are part of each CDR3. The D gene is left open where the match is weak. Clone size, where shown, is once, few, many, or a class for clones that have expanded.

TRBJ2-1	TRBD2	TRBV7-2	.	CASRSRLASYNEQFF	TGTGCCAGCAGGTCCCGACTAGCGTCCTACAATGAGCAGTTCTTC
TRBJ2-2	.	TRBV4-3	.	CASSPYQLNTGELFF	TGCGCCAGCAGCCCCTACCAACTGAACACCGGGGAGCTGTTTTTT
TRBJ2-2	.	TRBV28	.	CASSPTGSWYTGELFF	TGTGCCAGCAGCCCAACGGGGTCTTGGTACACCGGGGAGCTGTTTTTT
TRBJ2-1	.	TRBV11-2	.	CASSLDLIALGREQFF	TGTGCCAGCAGCTTAGATCTCATCGCCCTAGGCAGGGAGCAGTTCTTC
TRBJ1-1	TRBD1	TRBV6-2/TRBV6-3	.	CASRPDWTGRRAFF	TGTGCCAGCAGGCCCGACTGGACAGGGCGAAGGGCTTTCTTT
TRBJ1-4	.	TRBV4-2	few	CASSQDLRRSEEKLFF	TGTGCCAGCAGCCAAGATCTGAGACGGAGTGAAGAAAAACTGTTTTTT
TRBJ2-5	.	TRBV12-3/TRBV12-4	many	CASSYGAQTQYF	TGTGCCAGCAGTTATGGGGCCCAGACCCAGTACTTC
TRBJ1-4	TRBD1	TRBV5-5	few	CASSRGQPPEKLFF	TGTGCCAGCAGCCGGGGACAGCCGCCTGAAAAACTGTTTTTT
TRBJ2-1	TRBD2	TRBV5-1	.	CASRDRGGNEQFF	TGCGCCAGCAGGGACCGCGGGGGGAATGAGCAGTTCTTC
TRBJ2-3	.	TRBV7-3	few	CASSLSHRDTQYF	TGTGCCAGCAGCTTAAGCCATCGAGATACGCAGTATTTT
TRBJ1-5	.	TRBV12-3/TRBV12-4	few	CASSAVGNQPQHF	TGTGCCAGCAGTGCCGTCGGCAATCAGCCCCAGCATTTT
TRBJ2-7	TRBD1	TRBV12-3/TRBV12-4	.	CASSRTGVSYEQYF	TGTGCCAGCAGCCGGACAGGGGTGTCCTACGAGCAGTACTTC
TRBJ2-5	.	TRBV24-1	.	CATSGGVVGVPETQYF	TGTGCCACCAGTGGGGGTGTCGTGGGGGTTCCGGAGACCCAGTACTTC
TRBJ2-2	TRBD2	TRBV5-4	few	CASSLVSGVNTGELFF	TGTGCCAGCAGCTTGGTTAGCGGGGTGAACACCGGGGAGCTGTTTTTT
TRBJ1-1	.	TRBV19	.	CASSMGRQAFF	TGTGCCAGTAGTATGGGACGTCAAGCTTTCTTT
TRBJ2-1	TRBD2	TRBV13	.	CASSQTASGGLYNEQFF	TGTGCCAGCAGCCAAACGGCTAGCGGGGGGTTATACAATGAGCAGTTCTTC
TRBJ2-3	.	TRBV24-1	few	CATSDVGTGIQDTQYF	TGTGCCACCAGTGATGTGGGGACTGGGATTCAAGATACGCAGTATTTT
TRBJ2-1	TRBD2	TRBV6-2/TRBV6-3	few	CASDRGGWYNEQFF	TGTGCCAGCGATCGGGGGGGCTGGTACAATGAGCAGTTCTTC
TRBJ1-2	.	TRBV12-3/TRBV12-4	few	CASSLRDYGYTF	TGTGCCAGCAGTTTGAGGGACTATGGCTACACCTTC